Reported below is one T cell receptor beta chain. The antigen is unknown. The data were taken from a study of T cell responses to AZD1222 COVID-19 vaccine. This CDR3 comprises 16 residues. Germline trimming cut 4 bases from V and 8 bases from J; bases unmatched to any gene: 12. Germline V gives CDR1 SGHDN, CDR2 FVKESK. Study results and limitations: Clonal diversity was possibly underestimated; the donors were predominantly white British and more often female.

Some clones are missing from TCRdb's copy, which holds only in-frame ones; the method was immunoSEQ multiplex PCR. The sample has about 56,000 clones, about 80% seen once. The sequence was obtained from an adult who received the AZD1222 COVID-19 vaccine. The chain is built from TRBV14 and TRBJ2-2; TRBD1 agrees at 8 bases. Sequences were derived from peripheral blood, sampled 28 days after the second AZD1222 dose. In DNA form, the CDR3 reads TGTGCCAGCAGCCGAGGACAGGGCACCGCAGGAGGGGAGCTGTTTTTT. Translating it yields CASSRGQGTAGGELFF.